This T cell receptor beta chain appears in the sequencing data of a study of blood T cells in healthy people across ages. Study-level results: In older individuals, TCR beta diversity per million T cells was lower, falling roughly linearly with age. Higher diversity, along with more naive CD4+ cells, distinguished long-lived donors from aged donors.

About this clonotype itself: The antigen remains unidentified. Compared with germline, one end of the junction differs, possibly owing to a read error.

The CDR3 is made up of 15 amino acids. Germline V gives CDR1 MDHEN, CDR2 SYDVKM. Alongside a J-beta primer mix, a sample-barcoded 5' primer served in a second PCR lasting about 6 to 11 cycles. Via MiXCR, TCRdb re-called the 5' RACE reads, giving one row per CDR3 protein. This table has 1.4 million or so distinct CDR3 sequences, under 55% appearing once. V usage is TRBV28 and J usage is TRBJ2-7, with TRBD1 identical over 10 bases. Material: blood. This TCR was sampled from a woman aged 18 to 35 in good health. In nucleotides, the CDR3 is TGTGCCGGCAGCGTAACCGGGACAGGGGTTTACGAGCAGTACTTC. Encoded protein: CAGSVTGTGVYEQYF. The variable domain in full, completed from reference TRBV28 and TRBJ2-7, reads DVKVTQSSRYLVKRTGEKVFLECVQDMDHENMFWYRQDPGLGLRLIYFSYDVKMKEKGDIPEGYSVSREKKERFSLILESASTNQTSMYLCAGSVTGTGVYEQYFGPGTRLTVT.